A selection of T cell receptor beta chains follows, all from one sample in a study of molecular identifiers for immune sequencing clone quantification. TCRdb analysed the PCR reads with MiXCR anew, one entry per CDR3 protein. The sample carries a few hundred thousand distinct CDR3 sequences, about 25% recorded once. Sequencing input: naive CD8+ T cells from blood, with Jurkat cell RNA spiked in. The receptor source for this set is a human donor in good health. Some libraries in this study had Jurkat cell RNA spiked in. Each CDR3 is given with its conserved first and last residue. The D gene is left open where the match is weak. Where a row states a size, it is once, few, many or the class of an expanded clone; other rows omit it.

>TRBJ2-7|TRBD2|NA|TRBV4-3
TGCGCCAGCAGCCAAGACGCTAGCGGGAGGGCCTACGAGCAGTACTTC
CASSQDASGRAYEQYF
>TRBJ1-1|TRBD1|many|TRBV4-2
TGTGCCAGCAGCCAAGGACAGGGGGACGTGAACACTGAAGCTTTCTTT
CASSQGQGDVNTEAFF
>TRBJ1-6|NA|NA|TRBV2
TGTGCCAGCAGTGCTACGGACGGCAGCCTTAATTCACCCCTCCACTTT
CASSATDGSLNSPLHF
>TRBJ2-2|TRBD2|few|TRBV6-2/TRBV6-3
TGTGCCAGTCAACAACTAGCGGGAGAGGGATGGACCGGGGAGCTGTTTTTT
CASQQLAGEGWTGELFF
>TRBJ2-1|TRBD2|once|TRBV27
TGTGCCAGCAGTCCACTAGCGGGAGTAGCCTACAATGAGCAGTTCTTC
CASSPLAGVAYNEQFF
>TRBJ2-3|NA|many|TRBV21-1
TGTGCCAGAATCGGGGCCGACACAGATACGCAGTATTTT
CARIGADTDTQYF
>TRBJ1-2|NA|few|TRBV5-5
TGTGCCAGCAGCTTGCTGACTGCTGGATCCTATGGCTACACCTTC
CASSLLTAGSYGYTF
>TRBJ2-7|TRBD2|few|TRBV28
TGTGCCAGCAGGACCGATAGGACTAGCCTGGGTAACTCCTACGAGCAGTACTTC
CASRTDRTSLGNSYEQYF
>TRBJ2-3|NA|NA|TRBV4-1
TGCGCCAGCAGCCAATGGGAGAGCACAGATACGCAGTATTTT
CASSQWESTDTQYF
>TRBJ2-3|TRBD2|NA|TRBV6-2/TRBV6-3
TGTGCCAGCAGTTACGACCTGACGCGGGGGTCATCCACAGATACGCAGTATTTT
CASSYDLTRGSSTDTQYF
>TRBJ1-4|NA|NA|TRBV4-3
TGCGCCAGCAGCCAAGAAGGCTTAACAGCGAATGAAAAACTGTTTTTT
CASSQEGLTANEKLFF
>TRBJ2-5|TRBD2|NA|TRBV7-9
TGTGCCAGCAGCCCGAGAAAGGGACTAGCGGAAGACCAGTACTTC
CASSPRKGLAEDQYF
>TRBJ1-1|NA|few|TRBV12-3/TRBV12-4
TGTGCCAGCAGTCCCGAGGGGCGTGTGGCTTTCTTT
CASSPEGRVAFF
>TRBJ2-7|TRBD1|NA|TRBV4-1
TGCGCCAGCAGCCAAGATTCGGGGACAGATTCCTACGAGCAGTACTTC
CASSQDSGTDSYEQYF
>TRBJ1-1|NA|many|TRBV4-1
TGCGCCAGCAGCCCAGGACACTTTAACATGAACACTGAAGCTTTCTTT
CASSPGHFNMNTEAFF
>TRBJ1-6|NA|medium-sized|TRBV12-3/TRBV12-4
TGTGCCAGCAGTACCGATTCCTATAATTCACCCCTCCACTTT
CASSTDSYNSPLHF
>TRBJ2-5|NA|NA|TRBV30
TGTGCCTGGAGTGTACCGGAGGGGTTGGAGGCCCAGTACTTC
CAWSVPEGLEAQYF
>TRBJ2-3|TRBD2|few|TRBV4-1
TGCGCCAGCAGCCAATTACGCGGGGGGGTTGATACGCAGTATTTT
CASSQLRGGVDTQYF
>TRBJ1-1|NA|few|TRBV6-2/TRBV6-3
TGTGCCAGCACTACTTCCTCTTACACGTTGACTGAAGCTTTCTTT
CASTTSSYTLTEAFF
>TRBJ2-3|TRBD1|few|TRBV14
TGTGCCAGCAGCAGACAGGGGTTAGTTACGCAGTATTTT
CASSRQGLVTQYF
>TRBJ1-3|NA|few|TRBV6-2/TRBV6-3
TGTGCCAGCAGTTACAAGGGATACTCTGGAAACACCATATATTTT
CASSYKGYSGNTIYF
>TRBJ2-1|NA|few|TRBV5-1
TGCGCCAGCAGCTCTCCCCCCGGGGACAATGAGCAGTTCTTC
CASSSPPGDNEQFF
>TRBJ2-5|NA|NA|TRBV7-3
TGTGCCAGCAGCTTGGCGCCAACTCAACAAGAGACCCAGTACTTC
CASSLAPTQQETQYF
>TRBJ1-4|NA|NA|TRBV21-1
TGTGCCAGCAGCTCTCACCCGCAGGGACCTGGAGAAAAACTGTTTTTT
CASSSHPQGPGEKLFF
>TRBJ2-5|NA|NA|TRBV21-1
TGTGCCAGCAGCAAGGGACAGGGACAAGAGACCCAGTACTTC
CASSKGQGQETQYF
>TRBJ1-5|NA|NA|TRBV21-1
TGTGCCAGCATGTGGGGCGGGAGCAATCAGCCCCAGCATTTT
CASMWGGSNQPQHF
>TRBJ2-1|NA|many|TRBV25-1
TGTGCCAGCAGCGGAAGGGGGGAGGGCCATGAGCAGTTCTTC
CASSGRGEGHEQFF
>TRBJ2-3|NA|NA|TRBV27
TGTGCCAGCAGTTTAGGAGTCACCGGAGGGAGCACAGCTACGCAGTATTTT
CASSLGVTGGSTATQYF
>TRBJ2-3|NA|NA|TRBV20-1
TGCAGTGCTAGAGATGTCGATTCTAGCACAGATACGCAGTATTTT
CSARDVDSSTDTQYF
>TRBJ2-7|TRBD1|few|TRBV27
TGTGCCAGCAGCTCAGACAGGGTGGGGGAGCAGTACTTC
CASSSDRVGEQYF
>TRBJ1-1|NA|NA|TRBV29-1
TGCAGCATTGAGCGCCCAGGGGATGCTGAAGCTATCTTT
CSIERPGDAEAIF
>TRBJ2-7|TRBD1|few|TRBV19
TGTGCCAGTAGTATAGGGGCCGGGACAGGGGGCTCCTACGAGCAGTACTTC
CASSIGAGTGGSYEQYF
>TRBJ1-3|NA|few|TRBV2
TGTGCCAGCAGTGAAATGAGCTCTGGAAACACCATATATTTT
CASSEMSSGNTIYF
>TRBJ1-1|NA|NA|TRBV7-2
TGTGCCAGCAGCTGGCTTTTTCGGAACACTGAAGCTTTCTTT
CASSWLFRNTEAFF
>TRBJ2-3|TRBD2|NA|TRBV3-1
TGTGCCAGCAGCCAAGTGGCCGGGGGGAGCACAGATACGCAGTATTTT
CASSQVAGGSTDTQYF
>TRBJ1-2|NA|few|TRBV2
TGTGCCAGCAGTGATGGACGGTCGCAGTTCGGCTATGGCTACACCTTC
CASSDGRSQFGYGYTF
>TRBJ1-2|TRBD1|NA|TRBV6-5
TGTGCCAGCAGTCCGGGACAGGGGATTAGTGGCTACACCTTC
CASSPGQGISGYTF
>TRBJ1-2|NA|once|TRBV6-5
TGTGCCAGCAGTTGCTCAGAGGACACCTATGGCTACACCTTC
CASSCSEDTYGYTF
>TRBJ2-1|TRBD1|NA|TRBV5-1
TGCGCCAGCAACACCACAGGGGGCAATGAGCAGTTCTTC
CASNTTGGNEQFF
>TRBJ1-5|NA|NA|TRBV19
TGTGCCAGTAGTCTGGGGACCCGGGGTCTAAATCAGCCCCAGCATTTT
CASSLGTRGLNQPQHF
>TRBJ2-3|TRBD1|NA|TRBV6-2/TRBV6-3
TGTGCCACCCTGGGGGACAGGGCGCACACAGATACGCAGTATTTT
CATLGDRAHTDTQYF